These 9 T cell receptor beta chains were sequenced from one sample in a study of cytomegalovirus exposure and HLA in healthy donors. Data came from immunoSEQ multiplex PCR; TCRdb stores just in-frame clones and leaves some out. The table includes around 230,000 clones, around 88% detected once. Input material: PBMCs. The receptors were gathered from a woman aged 30 to 39 in good health and CMV-seropositive.

The chain has TRBV28 and TRBJ2-7; 8 positions agree with TRBD2. This CDR3 has 13 residues. Germline V gives CDR1 MDHEN, CDR2 SYDVKM. Trimming took 11 bases from V and 7 from J; bases not matched to a gene: 13. The CDR3 nucleotides are TGTGCCGCCTCACTAGCGGATCTTACGGAGCAGTACTTC. Amino acid sequence: CAASLADLTEQYF.

This clone was recorded only once. J is TRBJ2-4 and V is TRBV14; TRBD2 is a possible D gene (5 bases). Trimming took 3 bases from V and 3 from J, leaving 21 bases between them. The CDR3 sequence is 18 residues long. CDR1 SGHDN and CDR2 FVKESK come from the germline V gene. The DNA for the CDR3 is TGTGCCAGCAGCCAGGGCCCTCTCGGGGAGATGATCAAAAACATTCAGTACTTC. Protein product: CASSQGPLGEMIKNIQYF.

V usage is TRBV7-2 and J usage is TRBJ1-5; 8 nucleotides match TRBD1. CDR1 is SGHTA and CDR2 is FQGNSA in the germline V gene. CDR3 length: 14 residues. The V segment lost 5 bases and the J segment 6 bases; nucleotides outside the gene matches: 6. In DNA form, the CDR3 reads TGTGCCAGCAGCCTAGGACAGGGCAGTCAGCCCCAGCATTTT. Amino acid sequence: CASSLGQGSQPQHF.

The chain combines TRBV9 with TRBJ2-6, with D perhaps matching TRBD1 (5 bases). The germline gives CDR1 SGDLS, CDR2 YYNGEE. The V gene lost 1 base and the J gene lost 0 bases, with 5 bases spanning the gap. The CDR3 runs to 15 residues. CDR3 region: CASSVRGSGANVLTF. The CDR3 region has the DNA TGTGCCAGCAGCGTAAGGGGCTCTGGGGCCAACGTCCTGACTTTC.

The V gene is TRBV5-1, the J gene TRBJ2-7, with TRBD2 identical over 7 bases. Unmatched junction bases numbered 19, after V lost 4 bases and J lost 0 bases. The CDR3 length is 19 residues. From germline, CDR1 is SGHRS and CDR2 YFSETQ. Here the CDR3 reads CASSPRQRDSRVSSYEQYF. CDR3 DNA: TGCGCCAGCAGCCCCCGCCAGCGGGATTCCCGCGTTTCCTCCTACGAGCAGTACTTC.

The V call is TRBV4-1, the J call TRBJ2-7, with 10 bases fitting TRBD2. J was trimmed by 0 bases and V by 4 bases; bases with no gene match: 9. The CDR3 has 17 residues. Per germline, CDR1 MGHRA and CDR2 YSYEKL. CDR3 DNA: TGCGCCAGCAGCCCCAGCGGGGGGGTCTATAGCTCCTACGAGCAGTACTTC. Translation: CASSPSGGVYSSYEQYF.

The chain couples TRBV29-1 to TRBJ1-2; 7 nucleotides agree with TRBD1. CDR1 and CDR2 from the germline V gene are SQVTM and ANQGSEA. The CDR3 spans 15 residues. J gave up 6 bases and V 1 base, and 11 bases lay outside the gene matches. The CDR3 coding sequence is TGCAGCGTTGAAGGGCGACAGGGAACGAAGAATGGCTACACCTTC. Translated, it gives CSVEGRQGTKNGYTF.

This clone was detected once. V usage is TRBV7-7 and J usage is TRBJ1-3; 7 nucleotides align to TRBD1. Looked up from germline, CDR1 is SSHAT and CDR2 is FNYEAQ (reference sequence). The CDR3 runs to 17 residues. The V and J ends lost 2 bases and 4 bases, in that order; junction bases with no gene match: 11. CDR3 coding DNA: TGTGCCAGCAGCTTAAGGCTCGGAGGGGGCATCGGAAACACCATATATTTT. It is translated as CASSLRLGGGIGNTIYF.

This clone occurred once. V usage is TRBV10-1 and J usage is TRBJ2-7, with D maybe TRBD2 (5 bases). Trimming shortened V by 0 bases and J by 2 bases, and 11 bases separated the two germline ends. This CDR3 spans 15 amino acids. Germline V CDR1 and CDR2: WNHNN, SYGVQD (reference sequence). The CDR3 spells CASSESRDRPYEQYF. In nucleotides, the CDR3 is TGCGCCAGCAGTGAGTCTCGGGATAGACCCTACGAGCAGTACTTC.